This T cell receptor beta chain was identified in a study of blood T cell repertoires in COVID-19. Study in general: The United States, Italy and Spain were the sources of the acute and convalescent COVID-19 samples. T cells, B-cell-depleted T cells, or PBMCs provided the cDNA or gDNA that served as material.

After removal of 0 bases from V and 4 bases from J, the junction contained 5 bases not matched to a gene. Germline CDR1 LNHNV, CDR2 YYDKDF (reference sequence). The CDR3 has 15 residues. Authors' data handling: Amplifying reference gene primers gave estimates of nucleated cell counts. This table comes from immunoSEQ multiplex PCR, and its TCRdb copy is limited to in-frame clones, with some not included. That table furnishes V, J and clone size, whereas the DNA furnished D and trimming. The sample has tens of thousands of clones, roughly 89% seen once. The chain employs TRBV15 and TRBJ1-1; 7 bases map to TRBD1. Sequencing was done on a sample of peripheral blood. The receptor's source is a man aged 70-80 years with active or convalescent COVID-19. For the CDR3, the DNA is TGTGCCACCAGCAGAGAGTACTGGACAGGCACTGAAGCTTTCTTT. This codes for CATSREYWTGTEAFF.